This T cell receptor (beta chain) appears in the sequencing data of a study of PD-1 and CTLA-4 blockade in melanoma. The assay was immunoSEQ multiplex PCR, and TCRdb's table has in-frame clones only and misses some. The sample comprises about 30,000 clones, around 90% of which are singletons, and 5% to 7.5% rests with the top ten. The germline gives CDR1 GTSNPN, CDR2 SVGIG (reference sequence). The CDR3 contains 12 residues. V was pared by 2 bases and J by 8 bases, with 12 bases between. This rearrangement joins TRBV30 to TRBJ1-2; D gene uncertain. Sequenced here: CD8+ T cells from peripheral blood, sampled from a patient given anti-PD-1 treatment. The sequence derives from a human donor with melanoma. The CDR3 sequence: CAWSRVREGYTF. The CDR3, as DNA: TGTGCCTGGAGTAGGGTCCGGGAGGGCTACACCTTC.